One sample yielded the 10 T cell receptor beta chains listed below, sequenced in a study of identifying expanded T cells in peripheral blood. TCRdb's table, derived via immunoSEQ multiplex PCR, lists solely in-frame clones and lacks some. The sample has approximately 120,000 clones; around 90% are singletons. The specimen was blood. The receptors derive from a person between 18 and 75 years old in good health.

The rearrangement links TRBV7-9 to TRBJ2-7, with D unresolved. The CDR3 has 13 residues. With 2 bases removed from V and 4 bases from J, the gap between germline ends came to 9 bases. Germline loops: CDR1 SEHNR, CDR2 FQNEAQ (reference sequence). Here the CDR3 DNA reads TGTGCCAGCAGCTTAAATAGGGTATACGAGCAGTACTTC. Translation gives CASSLNRVYEQYF.

The V and J genes are TRBV5-6 and TRBJ1-4, with D uncertain. Between the trimmed V and J ends, which lost 0 bases and 4 bases, there was a span of 7 bases. The germline CDR1 and CDR2 sequences are SGHDT and YYEEEE. The CDR3 is made up of 14 amino acids. CDR3: CASSLVGHNEKLFF. The CDR3 nucleotides read TGTGCCAGCAGCTTGGTCGGCCATAATGAAAAACTGTTTTTT.

The V and J genes are TRBV18 and TRBJ1-5; maybe TRBD1 (5 bases). Trimming cost V 3 bases and J 8 bases, with 8 bases left between them. CDR1 and CDR2 from the germline V gene are KGHSH and LQKENI. This CDR3 is built from 12 residues. CDR3 sequence reads: CASSPPGEPQHF. In nucleotides, the CDR3 is TGTGCCAGCTCACCGCCGGGGGAGCCCCAGCATTTT.

Only a few counts were recorded for this clone. The genes are TRBV28 and TRBJ1-2; 8 bases are a match to TRBD1. The trim removed 3 bases at V and 4 bases at J, leaving 4 bases unmatched. Germline V lookup: CDR1 MDHEN, CDR2 SYDVKM. The CDR3 consists of 14 residues. CDR3 sequence (DNA): TGTGCCAGCAGTTTTGGACAGGGCGTCTATGGCTACACCTTC. Translating gives CASSFGQGVYGYTF.

The chain has TRBV18 and TRBJ2-3; 10 bases fit TRBD1. This CDR3 region has 15 residues. Germline lookup yields CDR1 KGHSH and CDR2 LQKENI. V lost 7 bases and J lost 4; bases outside the gene matches: 8. The CDR3 here is CASYQGQGLPDTQYF. DNA for the CDR3: TGTGCCAGCTACCAGGGACAGGGGTTGCCAGATACGCAGTATTTT. The whole variable domain, filled in from reference TRBV18 and TRBJ2-3, reads NAGVMQNPRHLVRRRGQEARLRCSPMKGHSHVYWYRQLPEEGLKFMVYLQKENIIDESGMPKERFSAEFPKEGPSILRIQQVVRGDSAAYFCASYQGQGLPDTQYFGPGTRLTVL.

The CDR3 nucleotides are TGCAGCGGGTCGCGGGAGGGCGAGCAGTTCTTC. Amino acid sequence: CSGSREGEQFF. The chain couples TRBV29-1 to TRBJ2-1; TRBD2 agrees at 9 bases. V shed 7 bases and J 10 bases; nucleotides not matched to a gene: 5. The germline V gene has CDR1 SQVTM and CDR2 ANQGSEA. The CDR3 length is 11 residues.

Notes on this clone: A read error may produce the germline difference seen at one junction end. This sequence joins TRBV5-1 and TRBJ2-7, with D possibly TRBD2 on 6 matching bases. CDR1 and CDR2 from the germline V gene are SGHRS and YFSETQ. The CDR3 loop spans 14 amino acids. This chain's CDR3 is CASSLWSSDREQYF. DNA for the CDR3: TGCGCCAGCAGCTTGTGGTCATCGGACCGGGAGCAATACTTC.

The chain couples TRBV28 to TRBJ2-7, with 7 bases lining up with TRBD1. Germline assignment: CDR1 MDHEN and CDR2 SYDVKM. The CDR3 has 14 amino acids. V shed 1 base, J shed 4 bases, and the junction held 4 bases outside the gene matches. CDR3 in amino acids: CASSLFGQVYEQYF. CDR3 nucleotides: TGTGCCAGCAGTTTATTTGGACAGGTTTACGAGCAGTACTTC.

CDR3 in DNA: TGTGCCAGCAGCCAAAGCTGGGGAAGCCCCAGCACCATATATTTT. Its translation: CASSQSWGSPSTIYF. V is TRBV7-2 and J is TRBJ1-3; D is undetermined. This CDR3 contains 15 residues. CDR1 SGHTA and CDR2 FQGNSA come from the germline V gene. V lost 5 bases, J lost 9 bases, and 20 bases lay in between.

The CDR3 sequence: CASTRQGIGLSGELFF. The CDR3 DNA follows: TGTGCCAGCACTCGTCAGGGGATTGGGCTCAGCGGGGAGCTGTTTTTT. The chain recombines TRBV11-2 with TRBJ2-2; TRBD1 might be the D (6 bases). With 7 bases removed from V and 7 bases from J, the gap between germline ends came to 22 bases. The length of the CDR3 is 16 residues. The germline V gene has CDR1 SGHAT and CDR2 FQNNGV.